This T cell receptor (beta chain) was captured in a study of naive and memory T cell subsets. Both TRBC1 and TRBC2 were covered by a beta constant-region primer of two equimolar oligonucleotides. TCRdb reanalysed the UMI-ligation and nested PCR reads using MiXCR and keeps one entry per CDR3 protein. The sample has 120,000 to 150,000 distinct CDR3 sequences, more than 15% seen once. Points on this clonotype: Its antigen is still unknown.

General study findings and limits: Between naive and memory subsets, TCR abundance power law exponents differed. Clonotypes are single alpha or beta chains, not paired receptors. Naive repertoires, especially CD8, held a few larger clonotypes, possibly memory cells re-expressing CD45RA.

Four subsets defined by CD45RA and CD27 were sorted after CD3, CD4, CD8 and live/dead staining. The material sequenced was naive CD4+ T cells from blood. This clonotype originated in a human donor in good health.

Here the CDR3 reads CASSVLEGRTEAFF. CDR3 sequence (DNA): TGTGCCAGCAGTGTTTTAGAAGGGAGGACTGAAGCTTTCTTT. The V call is TRBV2, the J call TRBJ1-1; D not resolved. CDR3 size: 14 residues. V lost 4 bases and J 5 bases, leaving 14 bases between the germline ends. CDR1 is SNHLY, CDR2 FYNNEI, per germline.